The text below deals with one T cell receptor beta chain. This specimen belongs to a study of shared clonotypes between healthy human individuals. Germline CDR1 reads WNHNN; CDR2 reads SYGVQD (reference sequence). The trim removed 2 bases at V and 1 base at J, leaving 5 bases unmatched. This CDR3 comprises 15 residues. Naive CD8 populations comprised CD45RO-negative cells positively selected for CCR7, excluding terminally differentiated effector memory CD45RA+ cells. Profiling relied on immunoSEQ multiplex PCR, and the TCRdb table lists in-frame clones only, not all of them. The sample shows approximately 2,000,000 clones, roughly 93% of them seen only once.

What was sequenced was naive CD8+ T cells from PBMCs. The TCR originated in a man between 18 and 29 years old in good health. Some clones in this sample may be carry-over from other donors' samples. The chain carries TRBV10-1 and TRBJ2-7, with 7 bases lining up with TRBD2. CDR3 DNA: TGCGCCAGCAGTGAGAGCGGACTAGGGTCCTACGAGCAGTACTTC. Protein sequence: CASSESGLGSYEQYF.